This TCR beta chain was sequenced during a study of cytomegalovirus exposure and HLA in healthy donors. Samples came from healthy bone marrow donors. CDR1 ENHRY and CDR2 SYGVKD come from the germline V gene. This CDR3 has 15 amino acids. V lost 7 bases, J lost 2 bases, and 7 bases stayed unmatched. In this sample, this clone turned up once. Its cognate antigen is unknown. Vbeta (60) and Jbeta (13) primers were used in the PCR. Measured with immunoSEQ multiplex PCR; TCRdb has only the in-frame clones, and not every one. The sample records 110,000 to 150,000 clones, about three quarters being singletons. Regarding the study as a whole: Within an earlier analysis, most TCR beta V segments proved productive either about 87% or about 30% of the time. Most CMV-associated TCR beta chains appeared HLA-restricted in a later analysis.

Sequencing was carried out using PBMCs. This TCR was recovered from a man in his forties or fifties in good health and CMV-seropositive. V gene TRBV10-3 combines with J gene TRBJ2-1; 8 nucleotides match TRBD1. CDR3 loop: CAIKPPQGAYNEQFF. The CDR3 DNA is TGTGCCATCAAACCCCCACAGGGGGCCTACAATGAGCAGTTCTTC.